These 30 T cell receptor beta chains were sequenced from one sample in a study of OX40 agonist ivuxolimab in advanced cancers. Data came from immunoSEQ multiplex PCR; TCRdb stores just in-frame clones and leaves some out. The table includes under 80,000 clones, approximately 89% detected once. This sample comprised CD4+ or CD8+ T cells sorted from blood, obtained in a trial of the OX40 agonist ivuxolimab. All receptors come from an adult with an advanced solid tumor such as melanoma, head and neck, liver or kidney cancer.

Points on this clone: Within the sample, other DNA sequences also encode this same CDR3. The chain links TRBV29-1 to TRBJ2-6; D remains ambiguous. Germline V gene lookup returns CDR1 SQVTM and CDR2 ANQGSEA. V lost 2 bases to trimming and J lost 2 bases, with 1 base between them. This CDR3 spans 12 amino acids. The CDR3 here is CSVETGANVLTF. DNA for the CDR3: TGCAGCGTTGAAACTGGGGCCAACGTCCTGACTTTC.

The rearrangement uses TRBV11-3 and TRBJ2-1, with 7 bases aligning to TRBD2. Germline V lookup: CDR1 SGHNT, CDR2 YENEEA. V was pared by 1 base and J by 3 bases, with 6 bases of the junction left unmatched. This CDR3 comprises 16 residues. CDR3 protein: CASSLAWRENYNEQFF. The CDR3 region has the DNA TGTGCCAGCAGCTTAGCCTGGCGGGAGAACTACAATGAGCAGTTCTTC.

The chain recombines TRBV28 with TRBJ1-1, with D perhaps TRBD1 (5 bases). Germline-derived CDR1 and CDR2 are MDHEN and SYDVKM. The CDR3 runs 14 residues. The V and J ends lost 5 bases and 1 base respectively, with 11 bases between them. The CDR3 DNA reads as TGTGCCAGCAGTGACAGCTCTCGGAACACTGAAGCTTTCTTT. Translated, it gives CASSDSSRNTEAFF.

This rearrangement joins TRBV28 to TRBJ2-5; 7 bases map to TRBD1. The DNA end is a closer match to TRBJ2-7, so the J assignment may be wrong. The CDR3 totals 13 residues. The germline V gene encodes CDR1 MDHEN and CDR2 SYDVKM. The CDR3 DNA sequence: TGTGCCAGCAGTTCGACAGGGTTGGGCGAGCAGTACTTC. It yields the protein CASSSTGLGEQYF.

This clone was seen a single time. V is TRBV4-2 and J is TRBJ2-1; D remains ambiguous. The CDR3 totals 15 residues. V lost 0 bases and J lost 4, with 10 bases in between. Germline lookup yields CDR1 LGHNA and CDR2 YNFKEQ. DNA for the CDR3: TGTGCCAGCAGCCAAGAATTCGATGGGTACAATGAGCAGTTCTTC. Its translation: CASSQEFDGYNEQFF.

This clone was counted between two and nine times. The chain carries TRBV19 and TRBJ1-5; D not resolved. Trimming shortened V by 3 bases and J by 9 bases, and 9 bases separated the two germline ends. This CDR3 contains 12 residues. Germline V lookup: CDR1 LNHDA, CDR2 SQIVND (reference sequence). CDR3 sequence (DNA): TGTGCCAGTAGTATTCTTTCCCCGCCCCAGCATTTT. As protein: CASSILSPPQHF.

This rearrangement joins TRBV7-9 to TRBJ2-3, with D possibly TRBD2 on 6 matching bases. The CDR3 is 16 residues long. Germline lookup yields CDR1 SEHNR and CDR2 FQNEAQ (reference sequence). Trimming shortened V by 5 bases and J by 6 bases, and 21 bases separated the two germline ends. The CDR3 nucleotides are TGTGCCAGCAGCCACCAGTTGGTCTCGGGGAGGGATACGCAGTATTTT. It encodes CASSHQLVSGRDTQYF.

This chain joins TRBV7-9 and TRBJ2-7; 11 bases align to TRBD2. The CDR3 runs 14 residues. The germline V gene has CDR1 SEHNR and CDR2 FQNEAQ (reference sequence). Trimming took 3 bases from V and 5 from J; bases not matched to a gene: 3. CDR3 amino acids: CASSFSGRADEQYF. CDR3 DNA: TGTGCCAGCAGCTTTAGCGGGAGGGCCGACGAGCAGTACTTC. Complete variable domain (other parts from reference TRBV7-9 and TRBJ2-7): DTGVSQNPRHKITKRGQNVTFRCDPISEHNRLYWYRQTLGQGPEFLTYFQNEAQLEKSRLLSDRFSAERPKGSFSTLEIQRTEQGDSAMYLCASSFSGRADEQYFGPGTRLTVT.

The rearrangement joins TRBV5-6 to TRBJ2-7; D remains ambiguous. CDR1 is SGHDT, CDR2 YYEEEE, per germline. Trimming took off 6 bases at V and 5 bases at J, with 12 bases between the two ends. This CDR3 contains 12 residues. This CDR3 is CASNYPGHEQYF. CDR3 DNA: TGTGCCAGCAACTATCCCGGACACGAGCAGTACTTC.

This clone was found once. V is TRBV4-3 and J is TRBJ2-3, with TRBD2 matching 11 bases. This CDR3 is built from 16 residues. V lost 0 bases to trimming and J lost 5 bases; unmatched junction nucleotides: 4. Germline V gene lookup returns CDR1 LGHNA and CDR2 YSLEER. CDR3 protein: CASSQDQTSGGDTQYF. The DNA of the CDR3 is TGCGCCAGCAGCCAAGATCAAACTAGCGGGGGAGATACGCAGTATTTT.

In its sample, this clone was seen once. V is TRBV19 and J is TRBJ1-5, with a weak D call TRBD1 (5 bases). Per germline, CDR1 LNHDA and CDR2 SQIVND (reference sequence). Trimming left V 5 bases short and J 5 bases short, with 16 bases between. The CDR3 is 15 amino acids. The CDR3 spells CASSSETEAYQPQHF. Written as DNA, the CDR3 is TGTGCCAGTAGTTCCGAGACAGAAGCCTATCAGCCCCAGCATTTT.

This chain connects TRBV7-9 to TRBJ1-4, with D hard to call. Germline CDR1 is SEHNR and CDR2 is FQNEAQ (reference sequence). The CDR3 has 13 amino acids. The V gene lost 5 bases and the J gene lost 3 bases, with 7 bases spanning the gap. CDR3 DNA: TGTGCCAGCAGCCCTGGACCTAATGAAAAACTGTTTTTT. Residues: CASSPGPNEKLFF. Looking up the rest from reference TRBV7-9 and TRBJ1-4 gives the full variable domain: DTGVSQNPRHKITKRGQNVTFRCDPISEHNRLYWYRQTLGQGPEFLTYFQNEAQLEKSRLLSDRFSAERPKGSFSTLEIQRTEQGDSAMYLCASSPGPNEKLFFGSGTQLSVL.

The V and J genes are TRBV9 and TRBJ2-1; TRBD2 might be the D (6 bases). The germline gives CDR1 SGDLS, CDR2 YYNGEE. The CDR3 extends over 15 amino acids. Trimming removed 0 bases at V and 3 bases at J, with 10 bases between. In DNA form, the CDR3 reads TGTGCCAGCAGCGTAGGTGGCGGGGTCTACAATGAGCAGTTCTTC. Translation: CASSVGGGVYNEQFF.

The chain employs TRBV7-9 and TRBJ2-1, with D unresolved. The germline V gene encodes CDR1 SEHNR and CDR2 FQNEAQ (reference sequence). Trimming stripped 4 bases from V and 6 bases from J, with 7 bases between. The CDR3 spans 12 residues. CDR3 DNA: TGTGCCAGCAGCTCGGTCGTCAATGAGCAGTTCTTC. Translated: CASSSVVNEQFF.

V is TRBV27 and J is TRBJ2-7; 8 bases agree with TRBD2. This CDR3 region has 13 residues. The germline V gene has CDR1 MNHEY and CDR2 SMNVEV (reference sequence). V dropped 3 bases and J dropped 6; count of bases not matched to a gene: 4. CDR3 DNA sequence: TGTGCCAGCAGTTTGGGACTAGGTAGCGAGCAGTACTTC. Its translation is CASSLGLGSEQYF.

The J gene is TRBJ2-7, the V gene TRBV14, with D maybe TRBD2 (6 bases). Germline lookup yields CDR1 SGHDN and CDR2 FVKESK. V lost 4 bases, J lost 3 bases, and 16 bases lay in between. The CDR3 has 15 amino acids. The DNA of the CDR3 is TGTGCCAGCAGCCCACTCTCAGGAGGGAACTACGAGCAGTACTTC. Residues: CASSPLSGGNYEQYF.

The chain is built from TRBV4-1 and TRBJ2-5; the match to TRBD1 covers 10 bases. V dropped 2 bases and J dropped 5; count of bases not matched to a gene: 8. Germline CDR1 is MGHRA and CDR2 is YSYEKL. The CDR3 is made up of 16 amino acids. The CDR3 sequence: CASSQTPTGGQETQYF. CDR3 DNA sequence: TGCGCCAGCAGCCAAACACCGACAGGGGGCCAGGAGACCCAGTACTTC.

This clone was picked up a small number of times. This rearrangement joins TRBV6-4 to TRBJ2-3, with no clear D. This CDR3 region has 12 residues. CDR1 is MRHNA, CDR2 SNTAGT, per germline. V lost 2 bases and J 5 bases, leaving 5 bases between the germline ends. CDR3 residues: CASSDQQDTQYF. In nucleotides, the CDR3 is TGTGCCAGCAGTGACCAACAAGATACGCAGTATTTT.

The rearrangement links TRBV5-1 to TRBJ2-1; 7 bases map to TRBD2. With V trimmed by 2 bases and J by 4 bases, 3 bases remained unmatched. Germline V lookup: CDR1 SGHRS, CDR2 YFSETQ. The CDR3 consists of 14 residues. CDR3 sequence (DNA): TGCGCCAGCAGCTTTGCGGGGGTTTACAATGAGCAGTTCTTC. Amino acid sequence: CASSFAGVYNEQFF.

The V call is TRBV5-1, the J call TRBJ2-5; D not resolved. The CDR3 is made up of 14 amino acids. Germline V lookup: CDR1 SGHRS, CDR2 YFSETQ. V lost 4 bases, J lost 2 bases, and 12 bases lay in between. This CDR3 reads CASSTRTDQETQYF. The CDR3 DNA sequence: TGCGCCAGCAGCACCAGGACGGATCAAGAGACCCAGTACTTC.

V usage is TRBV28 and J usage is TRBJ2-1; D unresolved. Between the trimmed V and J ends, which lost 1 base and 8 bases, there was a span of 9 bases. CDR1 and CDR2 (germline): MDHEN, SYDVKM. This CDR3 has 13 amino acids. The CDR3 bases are TGTGCCAGCAGTTTATCGGCTAGGGATGAGCAGTTCTTC. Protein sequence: CASSLSARDEQFF.

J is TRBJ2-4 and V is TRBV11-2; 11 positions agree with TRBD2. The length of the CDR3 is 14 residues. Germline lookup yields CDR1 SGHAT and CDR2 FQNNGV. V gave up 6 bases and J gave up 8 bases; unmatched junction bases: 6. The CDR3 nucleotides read TGTGCCAGCAGTACTAGCGGGAGCAATGACATTCAGTACTTC. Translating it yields CASSTSGSNDIQYF.

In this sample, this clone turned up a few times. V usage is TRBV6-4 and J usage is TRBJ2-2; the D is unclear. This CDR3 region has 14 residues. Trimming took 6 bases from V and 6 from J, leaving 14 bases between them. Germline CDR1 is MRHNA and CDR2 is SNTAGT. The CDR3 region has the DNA TGTGCCAGCAGCGCCCGACCAGAGGCCGGGGAGCTGTTTTTT. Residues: CASSARPEAGELFF.

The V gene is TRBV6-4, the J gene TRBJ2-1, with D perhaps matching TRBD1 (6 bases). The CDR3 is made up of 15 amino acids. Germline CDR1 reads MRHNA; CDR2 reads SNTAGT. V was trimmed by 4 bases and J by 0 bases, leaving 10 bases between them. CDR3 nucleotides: TGTGCCAGCAGTGTACTAGGGGGCTCCTACAATGAGCAGTTCTTC. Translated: CASSVLGGSYNEQFF.

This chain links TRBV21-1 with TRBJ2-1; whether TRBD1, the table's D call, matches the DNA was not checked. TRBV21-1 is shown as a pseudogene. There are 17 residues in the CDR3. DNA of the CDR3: TGTGCCAGCAGCAGTGACAGGGAGTTGGGCTCCTACAATGAGCAGTTCTTC. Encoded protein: CASSSDRELGSYNEQFF.

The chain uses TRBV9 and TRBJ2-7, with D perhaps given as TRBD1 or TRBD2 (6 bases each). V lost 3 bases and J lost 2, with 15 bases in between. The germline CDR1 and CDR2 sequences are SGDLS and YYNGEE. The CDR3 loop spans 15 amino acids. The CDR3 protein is CASSEGGHRTYEQYF. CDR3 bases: TGTGCCAGCAGCGAGGGGGGACATCGAACCTACGAGCAGTACTTC.

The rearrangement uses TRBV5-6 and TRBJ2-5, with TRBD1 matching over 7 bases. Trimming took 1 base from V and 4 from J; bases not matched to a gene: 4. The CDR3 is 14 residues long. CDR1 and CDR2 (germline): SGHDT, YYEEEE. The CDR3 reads CASSLTGVSETQYF. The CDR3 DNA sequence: TGTGCCAGCAGCTTGACAGGGGTATCAGAGACCCAGTACTTC.

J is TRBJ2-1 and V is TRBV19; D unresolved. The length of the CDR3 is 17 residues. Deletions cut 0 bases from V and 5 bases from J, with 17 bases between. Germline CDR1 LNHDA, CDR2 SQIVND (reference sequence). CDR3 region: CASSIDSGWGSNNEQFF. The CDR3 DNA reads TGTGCCAGTAGTATAGATTCAGGTTGGGGATCTAACAATGAGCAGTTCTTC.

CDR3 coding DNA: TGTGCCAGCAGTTTAGGGGACAGATGGGAGACCCAGTACTTC. This encodes CASSLGDRWETQYF. The V gene is TRBV28, the J gene TRBJ2-5; 7 nucleotides align to TRBD1. In germline, CDR1 is MDHEN, CDR2 SYDVKM. V was pared by 2 bases and J by 5 bases, with 5 bases of the junction left unmatched. The CDR3 runs 14 residues. The complete variable domain, with remaining parts taken from reference TRBV28 and TRBJ2-5, reads DVKVTQSSRYLVKRTGEKVFLECVQDMDHENMFWYRQDPGLGLRLIYFSYDVKMKEKGDIPEGYSVSREKKERFSLILESASTNQTSMYLCASSLGDRWETQYFGPGTRLLVL.

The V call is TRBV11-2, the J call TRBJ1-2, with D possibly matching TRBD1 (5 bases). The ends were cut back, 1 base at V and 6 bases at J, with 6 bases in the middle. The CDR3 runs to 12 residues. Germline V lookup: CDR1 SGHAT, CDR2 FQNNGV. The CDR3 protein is CASSLGRDGYTF. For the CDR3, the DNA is TGTGCCAGCAGCTTAGGCAGGGATGGCTACACCTTC.